The 13 T cell receptor beta chains below come from one sample, sequenced in a study of shared clonotypes between healthy human individuals. The repertoire was sequenced with immunoSEQ multiplex PCR; TCRdb's copy has only in-frame clones and lacks some. The data contain 2,500,000 or so clones, 85% to 95% of them singletons. Material for sequencing was naive CD4+ T cells from PBMCs. Noted subset: CD45RA+ positively selected. These receptors all stem from a man between 18 and 35 years old in good health. Some clones in this sample may be carry-over from other donors' samples.

The DNA of the CDR3 is TGTGCCAGCAGTTTAAGGTCGGTAGCGGTATATTCGGATACGCAGTATTTT. Translation: CASSLRSVAVYSDTQYF. The V gene is TRBV27, the J gene TRBJ2-3; D is possibly TRBD2 (6 bases). The germline V gene encodes CDR1 MNHEY and CDR2 SMNVEV (reference sequence). This CDR3 is built from 17 residues. V gave up 2 bases and J gave up 6 bases, with 21 bases separating them.

The CDR3 reads CASRQGTNEKLFF. For the CDR3, the DNA is TGTGCCAGCCGGCAGGGGACTAATGAAAAACTGTTTTTT. The V call is TRBV7-6, the J call TRBJ1-4, with a possible D match to TRBD1 (6 bases). The CDR3 is made up of 13 amino acids. Germline V CDR1 and CDR2: SGHVS, FNYEAQ. V was clipped by 8 bases and J by 2 bases, with 9 bases between them.

The chain carries TRBV2 and TRBJ2-3, with 11 bases that match TRBD2. The CDR3 is made up of 17 amino acids. V dropped 8 bases and J dropped 4; count of bases not matched to a gene: 14. Germline CDR1 and CDR2: SNHLY and FYNNEI. CDR3 sequence reads: CASQLAGEGTLPDTQYF. In DNA, the CDR3 is TGTGCCAGCCAACTAGCGGGAGAGGGGACACTTCCAGATACGCAGTATTTT.

The CDR3 DNA sequence: TGTGCCAGTAGTATCATTTGGCGTGCTAGCGGAGGCGACCGGGAGCTGTTTTTT. Its translation: CASSIIWRASGGDRELFF. This chain uses TRBV19 with TRBJ2-2; TRBD2 aligns across 7 bases. Germline loops: CDR1 LNHDA, CDR2 SQIVND (reference sequence). CDR3 size: 18 residues. The J segment lost 9 bases and the V segment lost 3 bases, leaving 19 bases of the junction unmatched. Based on the CDR3 plus reference TRBV19 and TRBJ2-2, the full variable domain is DGGITQSPKYLFRKEGQNVTLSCEQNLNHDAMYWYRQDPGQGLRLIYYSQIVNDFQKGDIAEGYSVSREKKESFPLTVTSAQKNPTAFYLCASSIIWRASGGDRELFFGEGSRLTVL.

This chain connects TRBV10-2 to TRBJ2-7, with D unclear. CDR3 length equals 11 residues. V gave up 2 bases and J gave up 5 bases, with 4 bases separating them. The germline CDR1 and CDR2 sequences are WSHSY and SAAADI. The CDR3 sequence is CASSEIHEQYF. The CDR3 DNA reads TGCGCCAGCAGTGAGATTCACGAGCAGTACTTC.

On this clone: At one end, the junction sequence differs from germline, possibly due to a read error. This sequence joins TRBV19 and TRBJ2-5, with 7 positions matching TRBD2. Looked up from germline, CDR1 is LNHDA and CDR2 is SQIVND (reference sequence). The CDR3 contains 14 residues. The CDR3 sequence: CASKGQTWGGEVNF. Here the CDR3 DNA reads TGTGCCAGTAAAGGCCAAACGTGGGGGGGAGAGGTGAACTTC.

The rearrangement uses TRBV27 and TRBJ1-1, with TRBD1 matching 12 bases. Germline lookup yields CDR1 MNHEY and CDR2 SMNVEV (reference sequence). This CDR3 contains 17 residues. Trimming cost V 6 bases and J 2 bases; bases outside gene matches: 10. The CDR3 reads CASRRDRGQGSNTEAFF. CDR3 bases: TGTGCCAGCAGGCGGGACAGGGGGCAAGGTAGTAACACTGAAGCTTTCTTT.

On this clone: The junction shows a germline mismatch at one end, possibly a read error. At the DNA level, this CDR3 is encoded by other sequences in the same sample as well. V gene TRBV6-5 combines with J gene TRBJ1-1, with TRBD1 matching 8 bases. The CDR3 is 16 amino acids. Looked up from germline, CDR1 is MNHEY and CDR2 is SVGAGI. The CDR3, as DNA: TGTGCCAGCAGTTCACCAGGGGGCGCAGGGGGCACTGAAGCCTTCTTT. Amino acid sequence: CASSSPGGAGGTEAFF.

This clone is a singleton in its sample. The chain couples TRBV18 to TRBJ1-1, with a tentative D call TRBD1 (5 bases). The germline V and J ends were trimmed by 6 bases and 8 bases, with 16 bases remaining between them. Germline CDR1 is KGHSH and CDR2 is LQKENI. The CDR3 is made up of 13 amino acids. The CDR3 DNA is TGTGCCAGCTCCCCTAGCCTCGGACAAGAAGCTTTCTTT. Its translation is CASSPSLGQEAFF.

The J gene is TRBJ1-1, the V gene TRBV20-1; D gene ambiguous. Germline lookup yields CDR1 DFQATT and CDR2 SNEGSKA (reference sequence). Trimming pared 4 bases from V and 6 bases from J, leaving 6 bases between. The CDR3 is 10 amino acids. The CDR3, as DNA: TGCAGTGCTATGGTGGCTGAAGCTTTCTTT. As protein: CSAMVAEAFF.

The chain uses TRBV11-3 and TRBJ2-7; 7 bases fit TRBD1. Germline CDR1 reads SGHNT; CDR2 reads YENEEA. V shed 4 bases and J 5 bases; nucleotides not matched to a gene: 5. The CDR3 totals 13 residues. The CDR3 protein is CASSSTGTNEQYF. The CDR3 region has the DNA TGTGCCAGCAGCTCGACAGGGACCAACGAGCAGTACTTC.

This chain uses TRBV14 with TRBJ2-5, with 8 nucleotides matching TRBD1. The V segment lost 4 bases and the J segment 4 bases; nucleotides outside the gene matches: 5. CDR1 and CDR2 from the germline V gene are SGHDN and FVKESK. The length of the CDR3 is 14 residues. The CDR3 coding sequence is TGTGCCAGCAGCCCTGGACAGGGTGGAGAGACCCAGTACTTC. This codes for CASSPGQGGETQYF. The full variable domain, completed using reference TRBV14 and TRBJ2-5, is EAGVTQFPSHSVIEKGQTVTLRCDPISGHDNLYWYRRVMGKEIKFLLHFVKESKQDESGMPNNRFLAERTGGTYSTLKVQPAELEDSGVYFCASSPGQGGETQYFGPGTRLLVL.

This clone is a singleton in its sample. The J gene is TRBJ2-7, the V gene TRBV9; tentatively, D is TRBD2 (6 bases). CDR1 is SGDLS, CDR2 YYNGEE, per germline. V dropped 4 bases and J dropped 0 bases, with 17 bases sitting between them. CDR3 size: 16 residues. Here the CDR3 DNA reads TGTGCCAGCAGCCTAGGGGACTTTCTAGGCTCCTACGAGCAGTACTTC. Amino acids: CASSLGDFLGSYEQYF.